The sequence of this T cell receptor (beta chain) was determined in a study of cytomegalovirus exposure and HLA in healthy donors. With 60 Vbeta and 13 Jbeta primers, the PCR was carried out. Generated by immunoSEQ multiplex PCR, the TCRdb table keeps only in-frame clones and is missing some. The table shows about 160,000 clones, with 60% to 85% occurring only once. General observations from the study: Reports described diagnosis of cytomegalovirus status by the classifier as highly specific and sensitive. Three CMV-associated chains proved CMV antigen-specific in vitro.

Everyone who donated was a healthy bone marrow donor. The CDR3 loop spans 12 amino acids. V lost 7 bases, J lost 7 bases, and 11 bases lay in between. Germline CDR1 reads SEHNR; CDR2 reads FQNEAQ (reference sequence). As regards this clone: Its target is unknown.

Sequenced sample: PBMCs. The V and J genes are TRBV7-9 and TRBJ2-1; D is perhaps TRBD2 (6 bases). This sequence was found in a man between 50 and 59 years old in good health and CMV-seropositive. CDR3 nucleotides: TGTGCCAGCATCCGTGGGGGGAATGAGCAGTTCTTC. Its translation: CASIRGGNEQFF.